A selection of T cell receptor beta chains follows, all from one sample in a study of T cell responses to AZD1222 COVID-19 vaccine. TCRdb's copy holds only in-frame clones and misses some; the assay was immunoSEQ multiplex PCR. Of 100,000 or so clones listed, around nine tenths are singletons. The sample here was peripheral blood, taken 28 days after the second AZD1222 dose. The receptors were gathered from an adult who received the AZD1222 COVID-19 vaccine. Each CDR3 is given with its conserved first and last residue. Fields, in order: D gene, clone size, J gene, V gene, CDR3 protein, CDR3 DNA. A D gene is named only where the DNA matches it firmly. Some rows mark clone size as missing; the rest say once, few, many or name a class of expanded clone.

d_call: -; clone_size: -; j_call: TRBJ1-4; v_call: TRBV5-4; cdr3_aa: CASSLDTGLNEKLFF; cdr3_nt: TGTGCCAGCAGCTTGGATACAGGGCTAAATGAAAAACTGTTTTTT
d_call: -; clone_size: -; j_call: TRBJ1-1; v_call: TRBV28; cdr3_aa: CASSLWGDGTEAFF; cdr3_nt: TGTGCCAGCAGTTTATGGGGGGATGGCACTGAAGCTTTCTTT
d_call: -; clone_size: -; j_call: TRBJ2-2; v_call: TRBV12-5; cdr3_aa: CASGPGLNRELFF; cdr3_nt: TGTGCTAGTGGTCCGGGACTGAACAGGGAGCTGTTTTTT
d_call: -; clone_size: -; j_call: TRBJ1-1; v_call: TRBV2; cdr3_aa: CASPSLANTEAFF; cdr3_nt: TGTGCCAGCCCGAGCCTGGCGAACACTGAAGCTTTCTTT
d_call: -; clone_size: once; j_call: TRBJ1-1; v_call: TRBV29-1; cdr3_aa: CSVEDRVNTEAFF; cdr3_nt: TGCAGCGTTGAAGACAGGGTTAACACTGAAGCTTTCTTT
d_call: -; clone_size: -; j_call: TRBJ2-7; v_call: TRBV2; cdr3_aa: CASRPEGEVYF; cdr3_nt: TGTGCCAGCAGGCCCGAGGGGGAAGTGTACTTC
d_call: TRBD2; clone_size: -; j_call: TRBJ2-7; v_call: TRBV18; cdr3_aa: CASSPQAPSGRAMTYEQYF; cdr3_nt: TGTGCCAGCTCACCCCAGGCGCCTAGCGGGAGGGCCATGACCTACGAGCAGTACTTC
d_call: -; clone_size: -; j_call: TRBJ1-4; v_call: TRBV5-1; cdr3_aa: CASSLAGGGGEKLFF; cdr3_nt: TGCGCCAGCAGCTTGGCGGGGGGAGGAGGTGAAAAACTGTTTTTT
d_call: -; clone_size: -; j_call: TRBJ1-2; v_call: TRBV2; cdr3_aa: CASSEYRDGYTF; cdr3_nt: TGTGCCAGCAGTGAATACAGGGATGGCTACACCTTC
d_call: TRBD1; clone_size: -; j_call: TRBJ1-6; v_call: TRBV30; cdr3_aa: CAWRQGAYSPLHF; cdr3_nt: TGTGCCTGGAGGCAGGGGGCGTATTCACCCCTCCACTTT
d_call: -; clone_size: -; j_call: TRBJ2-7; v_call: TRBV2; cdr3_aa: CASSDEGGVGQYF; cdr3_nt: TGTGCCAGCAGTGATGAGGGGGGAGTTGGGCAGTACTTC
d_call: TRBD2; clone_size: -; j_call: TRBJ2-1; v_call: TRBV4-1; cdr3_aa: CASSQDSRGAGVYNEQFF; cdr3_nt: TGCGCCAGCAGCCAAGATAGTAGAGGAGCGGGGGTCTACAATGAGCAGTTCTTC
d_call: -; clone_size: -; j_call: TRBJ2-7; v_call: TRBV27; cdr3_aa: CASSLRGVPPYEQYF; cdr3_nt: TGTGCCAGCAGTTTACGAGGGGTCCCCCCCTACGAGCAGTACTTC
d_call: -; clone_size: -; j_call: TRBJ2-3; v_call: TRBV11-2; cdr3_aa: CASSSQGGGTQYF; cdr3_nt: TGTGCCAGCAGCTCACAGGGAGGGGGGACGCAGTATTTT
d_call: -; clone_size: -; j_call: TRBJ1-1; v_call: TRBV7-8; cdr3_aa: CASSHHSAPLNTEAFF; cdr3_nt: TGTGCCAGCAGCCATCACTCCGCCCCACTGAACACTGAAGCTTTCTTT
d_call: TRBD1; clone_size: -; j_call: TRBJ2-2; v_call: TRBV7-6; cdr3_aa: CASSRDRANTGELFF; cdr3_nt: TGTGCCAGCAGTAGGGACAGGGCTAACACCGGGGAGCTGTTTTTT
d_call: TRBD2; clone_size: once; j_call: TRBJ2-3; v_call: TRBV5-1; cdr3_aa: CASSRPLAGVGNTQYF; cdr3_nt: TGCGCCAGCAGCCGCCCACTAGCGGGAGTGGGAAATACGCAGTATTTT
d_call: -; clone_size: -; j_call: TRBJ1-2; v_call: TRBV28; cdr3_aa: CASSYLNYGYTF; cdr3_nt: TGTGCCAGCAGTTATTTAAACTATGGCTACACCTTC
d_call: TRBD1; clone_size: -; j_call: TRBJ1-2; v_call: TRBV11-2; cdr3_aa: CASSSTPPGTGIGYTF; cdr3_nt: TGTGCCAGCAGCTCAACCCCTCCCGGGACAGGCATCGGCTACACCTTC
d_call: -; clone_size: -; j_call: TRBJ1-1; v_call: TRBV7-9; cdr3_aa: CASRDAWGDAEAFF; cdr3_nt: TGTGCCAGCAGGGACGCTTGGGGGGACGCTGAAGCTTTCTTT
d_call: -; clone_size: -; j_call: TRBJ1-5; v_call: TRBV7-9; cdr3_aa: CASSLAAGPNQPQHF; cdr3_nt: TGTGCCAGCAGCTTAGCGGCAGGGCCCAATCAGCCCCAGCATTTT
d_call: -; clone_size: -; j_call: TRBJ1-5; v_call: TRBV18; cdr3_aa: CASSRGRNQPQHF; cdr3_nt: TGTGCCAGCTCACGGGGCAGAAATCAGCCCCAGCATTTT
d_call: -; clone_size: once; j_call: TRBJ2-7; v_call: TRBV5-1; cdr3_aa: CASSLVGPEQYF; cdr3_nt: TGCGCCAGCAGCTTGGTCGGACCCGAGCAGTACTTC
d_call: -; clone_size: -; j_call: TRBJ2-2; v_call: TRBV12-3/TRBV12-4; cdr3_aa: CASWANTGELFF; cdr3_nt: TGTGCCAGCTGGGCGAACACCGGGGAGCTGTTTTTT
d_call: -; clone_size: -; j_call: TRBJ2-2; v_call: TRBV12-1; cdr3_aa: CASSFVRTGSNYTGELFF; cdr3_nt: TGTGCCAGCAGCTTTGTACGGACAGGGTCAAATTACACCGGGGAGCTGTTTTTT
d_call: TRBD1; clone_size: -; j_call: TRBJ1-2; v_call: TRBV27; cdr3_aa: CASSLTGNYGYTF; cdr3_nt: TGTGCCAGCAGTTTGACAGGGAACTATGGCTACACCTTC
d_call: TRBD2; clone_size: -; j_call: TRBJ2-1; v_call: TRBV28; cdr3_aa: CASSLGVSGSYNEQFF; cdr3_nt: TGTGCCAGCAGTTTAGGGGTTAGCGGGTCCTACAATGAGCAGTTCTTC
d_call: -; clone_size: once; j_call: TRBJ2-3; v_call: TRBV20-1; cdr3_aa: CSASSGDGDTQYF; cdr3_nt: TGCAGTGCTAGTTCGGGGGACGGGGATACGCAGTATTTT
d_call: TRBD2; clone_size: -; j_call: TRBJ2-2; v_call: TRBV24-1; cdr3_aa: CAISPGTSVTGELFF; cdr3_nt: TGTGCCATCAGCCCCGGGACTAGCGTCACCGGGGAGCTGTTTTTT
d_call: -; clone_size: -; j_call: TRBJ2-1; v_call: TRBV29-1; cdr3_aa: CSVTHGGEQFF; cdr3_nt: TGCAGCGTTACCCATGGGGGTGAGCAGTTCTTC
d_call: -; clone_size: -; j_call: TRBJ2-7; v_call: TRBV20-1; cdr3_aa: CSARVSYEQYF; cdr3_nt: TGCAGTGCTAGGGTGTCCTACGAGCAGTACTTC
d_call: -; clone_size: -; j_call: TRBJ1-1; v_call: TRBV6-6; cdr3_aa: CASRVTEEAFF; cdr3_nt: TGTGCCAGCAGGGTCACAGAAGAAGCTTTCTTT
d_call: -; clone_size: -; j_call: TRBJ1-1; v_call: TRBV18; cdr3_aa: CASSPLRREGGTEAFF; cdr3_nt: TGTGCCAGCTCACCACTCCGACGCGAAGGAGGTACTGAAGCTTTCTTT
d_call: TRBD1; clone_size: -; j_call: TRBJ1-1; v_call: TRBV27; cdr3_aa: CASSPGQEVFMNTEAFF; cdr3_nt: TGTGCCAGCAGTCCCGGACAGGAGGTGTTCATGAACACTGAAGCTTTCTTT
d_call: -; clone_size: -; j_call: TRBJ2-3; v_call: TRBV24-1; cdr3_aa: CATSDLVQGTDTQYF; cdr3_nt: TGTGCCACCAGTGACCTCGTACAGGGCACAGATACGCAGTATTTT
d_call: TRBD2; clone_size: -; j_call: TRBJ2-3; v_call: TRBV13; cdr3_aa: CASSLTSGGAADTQYF; cdr3_nt: TGTGCCAGCAGCCTCACTAGCGGGGGGGCCGCAGATACGCAGTATTTT
d_call: TRBD1; clone_size: -; j_call: TRBJ1-2; v_call: TRBV30; cdr3_aa: CAWSATGGMYGYTF; cdr3_nt: TGTGCCTGGAGCGCGACAGGGGGAATGTACGGCTACACCTTC